These T cell receptor beta chains were read from a single sample in a study of CD8 T cells in Susac syndrome. TCRdb re-analysed the immunoSEQ multiplex PCR reads in MiXCR, keeping a single row per CDR3 protein. This table has roughly 120,000 distinct CDR3 sequences, less than 95% appearing once. The sequenced material came from CD4+ T cells from PBMCs. The receptors were sampled from a human donor with multiple sclerosis. CDR3s leave out the opening cysteine and the closing phenylalanine or tryptophan. The order of the fields is V gene, CDR3 protein.

>TRBV18
ASSVQEKYEQY
>TRBV19
ASSMANQPQH
>TRBV6-6
ASSYSRDSKNIQY
>TRBV7-9
ASSWGQSSYEQY
>TRBV7-9
ASSLEGGNGYT
>TRBV5-4
ASSQIRENTEAF
>TRBV2
ASSEQGDRYGYT
>TRBV29-1
SVDAVNTEAF
>TRBV5-4
ASSLTSGVTGELF
>TRBV9
ASSVGGLREEYTGELF
>TRBV25-1
ASSEFPRQGAEAF
>TRBV15
ATSREDRVSYEQY
>TRBV18
ASSRGQPMNTEAF
>TRBV3-1
ASSQLAGVDPY
>TRBV4-2
ASSRLQDTTQY
>TRBV6-1
ASSEDPGGNTGELF
>TRBV7-9
ASSLNGYTDTQY
>TRBV5-1
ASSRSGRGQETQY
>TRBV19
ASSLGRGPTDTQY
>TRBV7-2
ASSADWFLGYT
>TRBV29-1
SVEQGSTDTQY
>TRBV29-1
SITRTTEAF
>TRBV19
ASSNLAGGQDEQF
>TRBV29-1
SVEDTSGGDSPLH
>TRBV3-1
ASSQNPSSTDTQY
>TRBV7-8
ASSLEPNRPREAF